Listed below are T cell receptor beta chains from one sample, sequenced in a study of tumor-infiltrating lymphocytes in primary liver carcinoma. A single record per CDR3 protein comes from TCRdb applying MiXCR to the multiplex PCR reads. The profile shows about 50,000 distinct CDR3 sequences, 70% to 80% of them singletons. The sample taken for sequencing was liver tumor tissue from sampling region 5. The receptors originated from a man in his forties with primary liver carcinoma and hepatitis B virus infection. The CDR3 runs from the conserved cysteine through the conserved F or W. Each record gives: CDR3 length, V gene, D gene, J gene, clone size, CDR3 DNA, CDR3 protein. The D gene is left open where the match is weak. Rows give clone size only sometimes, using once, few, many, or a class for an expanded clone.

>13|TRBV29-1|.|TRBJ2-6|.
TGCAGCGTTGCTGAGTCTGGGGCCAACATCCTGACTTTC
CSVAESGANILTF
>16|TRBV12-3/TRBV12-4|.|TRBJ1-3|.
TGTGTCAGTAGTCTTGACCAGAGCATCTCTGGAAACACCATATATTTT
CVSSLDQSISGNTIYF
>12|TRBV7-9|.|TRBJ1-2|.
TGTACCATCAGCTTAGGGAACTATGGCTACACCTTC
CTISLGNYGYTF
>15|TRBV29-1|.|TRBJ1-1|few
TGCAGCGTTAAAGCGGGGTGGGGAATGAACACTGAAGCTCTCTTT
CSVKAGWGMNTEALF
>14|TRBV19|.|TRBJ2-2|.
TGTGCCAGTAGGCCCGTCGGGGGGCACCGGGAGCTGTTTTTT
CASRPVGGHRELFF
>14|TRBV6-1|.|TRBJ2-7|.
TGTGCCAGCAGTGCGGGACATGGAGTCTACGAGCAGTACTTC
CASSAGHGVYEQYF
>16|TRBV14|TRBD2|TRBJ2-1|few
TGTGCCAGCTGTGCCGTAGCGGGATGTGTAAACAATGTGCAGTTCTTC
CASCAVAGCVNNVQFF
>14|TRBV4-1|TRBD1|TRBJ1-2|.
TGCGCCAGTAGCCTGGACAGGGGTGCGTATAGCTACACCTTC
CASSLDRGAYSYTF
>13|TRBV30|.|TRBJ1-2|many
TGTGCCTGGAGGGCGACAGGTGACTATGGCTACACCTTC
CAWRATGDYGYTF
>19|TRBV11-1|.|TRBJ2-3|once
TGTGCCAGCAGCCATAAGGGAAGCTCTGTTGGAGCCCGCACAGATACGCAGTATTTT
CASSHKGSSVGARTDTQYF
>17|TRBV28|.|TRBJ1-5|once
TGTGCCAGCATTTCTCGTCCCGGGCTCGGGAGCCTCGGGACCCAGCATTTT
CASISRPGLGSLGTQHF
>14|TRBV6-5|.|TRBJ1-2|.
TGTGCCATTAGCCCAAATGACCATCGCTATGGCTACACCTTC
CAISPNDHRYGYTF
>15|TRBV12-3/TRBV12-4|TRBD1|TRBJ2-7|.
TGTACCAGCAGTATGGGGACAGGGGGGTCCTACGAGCAGTACTTC
CTSSMGTGGSYEQYF
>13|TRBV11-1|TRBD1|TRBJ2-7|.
TGTGCCCGCAGGGGGAAGCGATCCAACAAGCAGTACTTC
CARRGKRSNKQYF
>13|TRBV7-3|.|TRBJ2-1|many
TGTGCCAGCAGCCCTCCGACTAGAAATGAGCAGTTCTTC
CASSPPTRNEQFF
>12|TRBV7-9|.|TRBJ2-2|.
TGTGCCAGCAGGCTGGGGGCCGGGGAGCTGTTTTTT
CASRLGAGELFF
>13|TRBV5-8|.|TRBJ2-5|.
TGTGCCGGTTTAGGACAGAACCCAGAGACCCAGTACTTC
CAGLGQNPETQYF
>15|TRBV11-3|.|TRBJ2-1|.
TGTGCCAGCAGCCGTACCCGAGACACCTACAATGAGCAGTTCTTC
CASSRTRDTYNEQFF
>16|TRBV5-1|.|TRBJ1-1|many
TGCGCCAGCAGCTTGTATGGCCCCGAAGGGAAAAGTGACGCTTTCTTT
CASSLYGPEGKSDAFF
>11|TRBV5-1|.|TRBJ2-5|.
TGCGACAGAAGCTCCCAAGAGACCCAGTACTTC
CDRSSQETQYF
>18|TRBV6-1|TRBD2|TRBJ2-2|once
TGTGCCAGCAGGGAGGGACTAGTGGGAGGGCTCGGCACCGGGGAGCTGTCTTTT
CASREGLVGGLGTGELSF
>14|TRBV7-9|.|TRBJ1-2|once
TGTGCCAGCAGATGGGATAGGGGGTTTCATGTCTACACGTTC
CASRWDRGFHVYTF
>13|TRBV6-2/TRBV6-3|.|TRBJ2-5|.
TGTGCCAGCAGTTCCGGATTAGAGAACACACAGCACTTC
CASSSGLENTQHF
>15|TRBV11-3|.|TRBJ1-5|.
TGTGTCAGCAGCTTAGATCTGGGGGTGGTTCAGTCCCAGCATTTT
CVSSLDLGVVQSQHF
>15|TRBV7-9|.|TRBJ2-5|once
TGTGCCGGCAGCCCCTTCCGGACAGCCCAAGAGACCCAGTACTTC
CAGSPFRTAQETQYF
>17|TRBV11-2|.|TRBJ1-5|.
TGTGCAGGCAGCTTAGTAGGGGTAACAGGAAGCAATCAGCCCCAGCATTTT
CAGSLVGVTGSNQPQHF